This passage covers 10 T cell receptor beta chains from one sample sequenced in a study of T cell changes during pregnancy in multiple sclerosis. Profiled with immunoSEQ multiplex PCR; TCRdb holds only in-frame clones, not every one. This table has some 74,000 clones, roughly 92% appearing once. The source was peripheral blood, collected after pregnancy. Receptors originate from a female donor in good health, enrolled as a control in a pregnancy study.

V and J are TRBV9 and TRBJ1-2; 8 nucleotides align to TRBD1. CDR1 is SGDLS and CDR2 is YYNGEE in the germline V gene. V was clipped by 7 bases and J by 8 bases; unmatched bases: 7. The CDR3 loop spans 12 amino acids. The CDR3 nucleotides read TGTGCCAGCTTGGACAGGGTGAGAGGCTACACCTTC. Translated: CASLDRVRGYTF.

The CDR3 bases are TGTGCCAGCTCACCACCTCGGACAGGCATCTCTGGGGCCAACGTCCTGACTTTC. Protein: CASSPPRTGISGANVLTF. This rearrangement joins TRBV18 to TRBJ2-6, with TRBD1 identical over 7 bases. Germline CDR1 KGHSH, CDR2 LQKENI. The CDR3 spans 18 residues. The ends lost 0 bases at V and 0 bases at J; junction bases unmatched: 5. The entire variable domain, with the rest obtained from reference TRBV18 and TRBJ2-6, is as follows: NAGVMQNPRHLVRRRGQEARLRCSPMKGHSHVYWYRQLPEEGLKFMVYLQKENIIDESGMPKERFSAEFPKEGPSILRIQQVVRGDSAAYFCASSPPRTGISGANVLTFGAGSRLTVL.

This rearrangement joins TRBV2 to TRBJ1-1; no clear D. V lost 2 bases and J 5 bases, leaving 12 bases between the germline ends. Germline V gene lookup returns CDR1 SNHLY and CDR2 FYNNEI. This CDR3 is 14 amino acids long. CDR3 residues: CASSESAGGTEAFF. The CDR3 DNA sequence: TGTGCCAGCAGTGAATCCGCGGGAGGGACTGAAGCTTTCTTT.

The chain's CDR3 is CASSLQTGFAEKLFF. The CDR3 coding sequence is TGTGCCAGCAGTTTACAGACAGGGTTCGCTGAAAAACTGTTTTTT. The chain links TRBV2 to TRBJ1-4; TRBD1 aligns across 7 bases. This CDR3 has 15 amino acids. Trimming cost V 5 bases and J 7 bases; bases outside gene matches: 10. The germline V gene encodes CDR1 SNHLY and CDR2 FYNNEI.

The V and J genes are TRBV28 and TRBJ2-3; TRBD2 matches 13 bases. Germline V gene lookup returns CDR1 MDHEN and CDR2 SYDVKM. V lost 4 bases and J lost 0; bases outside the gene matches: 4. The CDR3 spans 17 residues. CDR3 residues: CASSSQTSGGSTDTQYF. DNA for the CDR3: TGTGCCAGCAGTTCACAGACTAGCGGGGGGAGCACAGATACGCAGTATTTT.

The rearrangement uses TRBV28 and TRBJ1-1; 7 positions agree with TRBD1. The length of the CDR3 is 15 residues. V gave up 7 bases and J gave up 2 bases; unmatched junction bases: 10. CDR1 and CDR2 from the germline V gene are MDHEN and SYDVKM. The CDR3 DNA is TGTGCCAGCATTACCGGGACAGTCCTCAACACTGAAGCTTTCTTT. The encoded protein is CASITGTVLNTEAFF.

The chain combines TRBV28 with TRBJ1-2; 7 positions match TRBD1. Trimming at V came to 3 bases and at J to 8 bases, leaving 18 bases not matched to a gene. Germline lookup yields CDR1 MDHEN and CDR2 SYDVKM. CDR3 size: 17 residues. The CDR3 reads CASSFEGKTGTVYGYTF. CDR3 bases: TGTGCCAGCAGTTTTGAGGGGAAAACCGGGACAGTCTACGGCTACACCTTC.

The rearrangement links TRBV28 to TRBJ2-2; the D gene is possibly TRBD1 (5 bases). This CDR3 has 16 residues. The V gene lost 10 bases and the J gene lost 0 bases, with 18 bases spanning the gap. Germline V lookup: CDR1 MDHEN, CDR2 SYDVKM. As DNA, the CDR3 is TGTGCCACCGACAGTGATTACGTATCGAACACCGGGGAGCTGTTTTTT. Protein: CATDSDYVSNTGELFF. The whole variable domain, filled in from reference TRBV28 and TRBJ2-2, reads DVKVTQSSRYLVKRTGEKVFLECVQDMDHENMFWYRQDPGLGLRLIYFSYDVKMKEKGDIPEGYSVSREKKERFSLILESASTNQTSMYLCATDSDYVSNTGELFFGEGSRLTVL.

The rearrangement joins TRBV7-2 to TRBJ2-7; 7 nucleotides line up with TRBD2. Germline V lookup: CDR1 SGHTA, CDR2 FQGNSA. The CDR3 loop spans 17 amino acids. V was pared by 1 base and J by 0 bases, with 9 bases of the junction left unmatched. The CDR3 DNA reads TGTGCCAGCAGCTTAGATATACCGGGAGGCCTCTCCTACGAGCAGTACTTC. Residues: CASSLDIPGGLSYEQYF. Complete variable domain (other parts from reference TRBV7-2 and TRBJ2-7): GAGVSQSPSNKVTEKGKDVELRCDPISGHTALYWYRQSLGQGLEFLIYFQGNSAPDKSGLPSDRFSAERTGGSVSTLTIQRTQQEDSAVYLCASSLDIPGGLSYEQYFGPGTRLTVT.

The CDR3 loop reads CASSATGGSGYTF. The CDR3 region has the DNA TGTGCCAGCAGTGCCACAGGGGGCAGTGGCTACACCTTC. The chain carries TRBV6-1 and TRBJ1-2; 9 bases agree with TRBD1. V gave up 4 bases and J gave up 7 bases; unmatched junction bases: 4. Germline assignment: CDR1 MNHNS and CDR2 SASEGT. This CDR3 is built from 13 residues.